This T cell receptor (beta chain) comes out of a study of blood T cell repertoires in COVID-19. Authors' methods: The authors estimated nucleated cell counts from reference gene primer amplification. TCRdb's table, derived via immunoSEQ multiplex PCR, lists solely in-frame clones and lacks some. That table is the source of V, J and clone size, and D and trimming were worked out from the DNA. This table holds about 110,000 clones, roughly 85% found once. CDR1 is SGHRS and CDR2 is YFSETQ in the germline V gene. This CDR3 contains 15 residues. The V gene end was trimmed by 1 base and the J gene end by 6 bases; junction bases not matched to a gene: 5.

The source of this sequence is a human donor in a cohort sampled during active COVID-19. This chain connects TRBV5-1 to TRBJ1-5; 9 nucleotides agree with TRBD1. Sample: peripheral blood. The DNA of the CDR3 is TGCGCCAGCAGCTTGACGGGACAGGGTAGTCAGCCCCAGCATTTT. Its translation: CASSLTGQGSQPQHF.